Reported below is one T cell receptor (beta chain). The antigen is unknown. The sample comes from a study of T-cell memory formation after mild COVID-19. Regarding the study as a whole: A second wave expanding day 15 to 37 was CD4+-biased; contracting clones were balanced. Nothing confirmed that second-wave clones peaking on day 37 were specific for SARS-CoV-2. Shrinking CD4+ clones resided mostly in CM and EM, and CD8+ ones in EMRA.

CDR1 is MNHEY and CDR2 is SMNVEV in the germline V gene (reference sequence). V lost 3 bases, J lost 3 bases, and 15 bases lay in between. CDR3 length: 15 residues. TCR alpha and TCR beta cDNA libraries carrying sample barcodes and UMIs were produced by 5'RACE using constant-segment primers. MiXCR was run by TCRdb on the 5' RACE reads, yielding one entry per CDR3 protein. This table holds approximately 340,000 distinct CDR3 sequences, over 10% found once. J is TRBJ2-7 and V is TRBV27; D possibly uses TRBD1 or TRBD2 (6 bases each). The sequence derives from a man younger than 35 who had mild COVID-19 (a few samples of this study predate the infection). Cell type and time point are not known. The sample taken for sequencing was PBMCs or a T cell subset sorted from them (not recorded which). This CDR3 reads CASSLGTGAIYEQYF. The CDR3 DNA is TGTGCCAGCAGTTTGGGTACGGGGGCGATCTACGAGCAGTACTTC.